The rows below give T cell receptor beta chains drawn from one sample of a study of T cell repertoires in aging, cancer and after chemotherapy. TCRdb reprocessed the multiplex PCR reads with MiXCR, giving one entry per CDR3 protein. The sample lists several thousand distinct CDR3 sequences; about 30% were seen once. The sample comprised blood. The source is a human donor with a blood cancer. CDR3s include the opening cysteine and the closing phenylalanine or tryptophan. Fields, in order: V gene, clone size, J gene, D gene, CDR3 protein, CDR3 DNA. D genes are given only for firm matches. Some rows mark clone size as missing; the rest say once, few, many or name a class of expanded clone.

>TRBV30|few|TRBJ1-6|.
CAWRDRYNSPLHF
TGTGCCTGGAGAGACAGGTATAATTCACCCCTCCACTTT
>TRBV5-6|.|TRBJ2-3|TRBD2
CASSQGLGLAAITDTQYF
TGTGCCAGCAGCCAAGGCTTGGGACTAGCGGCAATCACAGATACGCAGTATTTT
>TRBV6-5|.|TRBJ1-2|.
CASSSKTGYGYTF
TGTGCCAGCAGTAGTAAAACAGGGTATGGCTACACCTTC
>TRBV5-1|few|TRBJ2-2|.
CASSFLQGATGELFF
TGCGCCAGCAGCTTTCTACAGGGAGCCACCGGGGAGCTGTTTTTT
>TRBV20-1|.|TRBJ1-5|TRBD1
CSAREGGTGGNQPQHF
TGCAGTGCTAGAGAAGGGGGAACAGGGGGCAATCAGCCCCAGCATTTT
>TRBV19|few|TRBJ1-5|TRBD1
CASRLDREWTQPQHF
TGTGCCAGTAGGCTGGACAGGGAATGGACTCAGCCCCAGCATTTT
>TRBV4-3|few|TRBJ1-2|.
CASSQEAGGSYTF
TGTGCCAGCAGCCAAGAGGCGGGGGGGAGCTACACCTTC
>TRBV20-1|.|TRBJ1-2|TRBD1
CSARRQGIWEGYTF
TGCAGTGCTAGAAGACAGGGGATATGGGAGGGCTACACCTTC
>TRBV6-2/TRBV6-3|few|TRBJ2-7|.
CASSYRGDFYEQYF
TGTGCCAGCAGTTATAGGGGGGACTTCTACGAGCAGTACTTC
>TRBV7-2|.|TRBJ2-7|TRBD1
CASSPRQGTSSYEQYF
TGTGCCAGCAGCCCTCGACAGGGTACTAGCTCCTACGAGCAGTACTTC
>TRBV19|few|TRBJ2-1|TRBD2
CASSLGASGGNEQFF
TGTGCCAGTAGCCTCGGGGCTAGCGGGGGTAATGAGCAGTTCTTC
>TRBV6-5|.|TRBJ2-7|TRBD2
CASSSSGTSGPGYF
TGTGCCAGCAGCTCGAGTGGGACTAGCGGCCCAGGGTACTTC
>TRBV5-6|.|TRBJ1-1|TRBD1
CASSWGDRVENTEAFF
TGCGCCAGCAGCTGGGGGGACAGGGTTGAGAACACTGAAGCTTTCTTT
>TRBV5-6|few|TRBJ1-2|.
CASSLRQSMGYTF
TGTGCCAGCAGCTTGCGGCAGAGCATGGGCTACACCTTC
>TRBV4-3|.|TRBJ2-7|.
CASSQGDNEQYF
TGCGCCAGCAGCCAAGGGGACAACGAGCAGTACTTC
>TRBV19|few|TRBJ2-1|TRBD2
CASSELAGGQDNEQFF
TGTGCCAGTAGTGAACTAGCGGGGGGGCAGGACAATGAGCAGTTCTTC
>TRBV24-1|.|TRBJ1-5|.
CATSGRQGNQPQHF
TGTGCCACCAGTGGAAGGCAGGGCAATCAGCCCCAGCATTTT
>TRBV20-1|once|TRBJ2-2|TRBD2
CSARSGLANGELFF
TGCAGTGCGAGGTCGGGACTAGCCAACGGGGAGCTGTTTTTT
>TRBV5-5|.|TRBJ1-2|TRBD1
CASSPTGGYGYTF
TGTGCCAGCAGCCCGACAGGGGGGTATGGCTACACCTTC
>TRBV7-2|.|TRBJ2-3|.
CASSWRASGDTQYF
TGTGCCAGCAGCTGGAGGGCCTCTGGAGATACGCAGTATTTT
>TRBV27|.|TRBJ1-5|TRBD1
CASSLSGQGPNQPQHF
TGTGCCAGCAGTTTATCGGGACAGGGCCCCAATCAGCCCCAGCATTTT
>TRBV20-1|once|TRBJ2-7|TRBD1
CSAPYRGLTYEQYF
TGCAGTGCTCCCTACAGGGGCCTAACCTACGAGCAGTACTTC
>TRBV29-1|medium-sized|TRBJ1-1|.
CSVPDRNTEAFF
TGCAGCGTTCCGGACAGGAACACTGAAGCTTTCTTT
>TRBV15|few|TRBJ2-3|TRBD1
CATSRGLGTGLGDTQYF
TGTGCCACCAGCAGAGGCTTGGGGACAGGGCTCGGAGATACGCAGTATTTT
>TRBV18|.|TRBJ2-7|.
CASSPGNRGYEQYF
TGTGCCAGCTCACCGGGTAATAGAGGCTACGAGCAGTACTTC
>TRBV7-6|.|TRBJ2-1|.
CASSSYQGYGSNEQFF
TGTGCCAGCAGCTCATATCAGGGGTATGGAAGTAATGAGCAGTTCTTC
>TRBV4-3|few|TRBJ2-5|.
CASSQDHHRAQETQYF
TGCGCCAGCAGCCAAGATCACCACAGGGCCCAAGAGACCCAGTACTTC
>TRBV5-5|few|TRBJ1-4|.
CASTWGGGGTNEKLFF
TGTGCCAGCACCTGGGGGGGAGGTGGAACTAATGAAAAACTGTTTTTT
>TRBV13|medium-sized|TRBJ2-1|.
CASSLLAPYNEQFF
TGTGCCAGCAGCTTACTAGCGCCTTACAATGAGCAGTTCTTC
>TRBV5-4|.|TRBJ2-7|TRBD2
CASSLAGGEVYEQYF
TGTGCCAGCAGCTTGGCCGGGGGGGAGGTTTACGAGCAGTACTTC
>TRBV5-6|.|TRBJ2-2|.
CASSLRLPFTGELFF
TGTGCCAGCAGCTTGCGGCTACCGTTTACCGGGGAGCTGTTTTTT
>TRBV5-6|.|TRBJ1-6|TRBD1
CASSLRQGARNPPLHF
TGCGCCAGCAGCTTGAGGCAGGGGGCTAGGAATCCACCCCTCCACTTT
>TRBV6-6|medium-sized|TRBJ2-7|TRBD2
CASAPLGGGAYEQYF
TGTGCCAGCGCCCCCCTGGGCGGGGGGGCCTACGAGCAGTACTTC
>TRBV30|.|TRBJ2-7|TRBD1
CAWSVWGYDRANEQYF
TGTGCCTGGAGTGTTTGGGGTTACGACAGGGCCAACGAGCAGTACTTC
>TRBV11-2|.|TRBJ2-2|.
CASSRTDTGELFF
TGTGCCAGCAGCCGGACGGACACCGGGGAGCTGTTTTTT
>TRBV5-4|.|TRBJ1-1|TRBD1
CASSLGAGTGGTEAFF
TGTGCCAGCAGCTTGGGCGCCGGGACAGGGGGCACTGAAGCTTTCTTT
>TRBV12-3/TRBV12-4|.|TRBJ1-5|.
CASSLSQSNQPQHF
TGTGCCAGCAGTTTATCGCAGAGCAATCAGCCCCAGCATTTT
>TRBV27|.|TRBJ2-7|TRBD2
CASSPRPAGSGGMGEQYF
TGTGCCAGCAGTCCGCGCCCCGCCGGTAGCGGGGGGATGGGGGAGCAGTACTTC
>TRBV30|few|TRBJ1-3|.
CAWARKGASGNTIYF
TGTGCCTGGGCCCGGAAGGGAGCGTCTGGAAACACCATATATTTT
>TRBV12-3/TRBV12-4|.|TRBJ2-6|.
CASSSHRASGANVLTF
TGTGCCAGCAGTTCCCACAGGGCCTCTGGGGCCAACGTCCTGACTTTC
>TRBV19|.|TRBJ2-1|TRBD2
CASIRREGSSSDEQFF
TGTGCCAGTATCAGGCGGGAGGGGTCGTCGTCCGACGAGCAGTTCTTC
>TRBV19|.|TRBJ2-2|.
CASSIWGSLGGHGELFF
TGTGCCAGTAGTATTTGGGGGTCATTGGGGGGTCACGGGGAGCTGTTTTTT
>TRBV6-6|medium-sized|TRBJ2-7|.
CASTAGYSTDEQYF
TGTGCCAGCACCGCAGGGTACTCTACTGACGAGCAGTACTTC